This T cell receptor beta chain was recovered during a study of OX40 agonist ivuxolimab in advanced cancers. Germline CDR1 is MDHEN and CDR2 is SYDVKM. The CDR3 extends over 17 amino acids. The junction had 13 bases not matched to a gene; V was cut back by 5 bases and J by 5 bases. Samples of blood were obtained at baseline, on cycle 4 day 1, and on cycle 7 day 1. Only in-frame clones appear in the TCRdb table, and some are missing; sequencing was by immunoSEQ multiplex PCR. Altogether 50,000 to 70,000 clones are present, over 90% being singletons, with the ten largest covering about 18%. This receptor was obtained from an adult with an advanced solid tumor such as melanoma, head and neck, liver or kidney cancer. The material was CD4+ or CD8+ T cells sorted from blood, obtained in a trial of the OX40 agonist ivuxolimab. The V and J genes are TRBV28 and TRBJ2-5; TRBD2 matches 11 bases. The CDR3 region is CASSRPVSGRGKETQYF. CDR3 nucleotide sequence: TGTGCCAGCAGTCGCCCGGTTAGCGGGAGGGGGAAGGAGACCCAGTACTTC.